A single sample gave rise to the 28 T cell receptor beta chains below, sequenced in a study of T cells after yellow fever vaccination. TCRdb redid the calling of the 5' RACE reads with MiXCR, one entry per CDR3 protein. The data contain fewer than 500,000 distinct CDR3 sequences, 18% of them seen just once; the ten biggest clones take up around 17%. Sequencing used PBMCs, obtained before the yellow fever booster vaccination. These receptors came from a man between 18 and 35 years old who received the YFV17D yellow fever vaccine.

The sample holds many counts of this clonotype. This chain connects TRBV20-1 to TRBJ2-1; 8 bases line up with TRBD1. Germline V lookup: CDR1 DFQATT, CDR2 SNEGSKA (reference sequence). The CDR3 covers 12 residues. J gave up 8 bases and V 2 bases, and 2 bases lay outside the gene matches. In DNA form, the CDR3 reads TGCAGTGCTAGACGACAGGGGTATGAGCAGTTCTTC. It specifies CSARRQGYEQFF.

The chain uses TRBV7-6 and TRBJ1-3; perhaps TRBD1 as D (5 bases). Trimming removed 4 bases from V and 2 bases from J, with 9 bases in between. The CDR3 totals 14 residues. CDR1 SGHVS and CDR2 FNYEAQ come from the germline V gene. The CDR3 bases are TGTGCCAGCAGCTCCCGGGGGGCTGGAAACACCATATATTTT. It encodes CASSSRGAGNTIYF.

The chain recombines TRBV9 with TRBJ2-5, with 9 bases fitting TRBD2. Losses at the gene ends were 5 bases for V and 4 bases for J; bases not matched to a gene: 6. CDR3 size: 14 residues. The germline gives CDR1 SGDLS, CDR2 YYNGEE. The CDR3 DNA reads as TGTGCCAGCAGTGAAGCGGGGGGCGGAGAGACCCAGTACTTC. Translated, it gives CASSEAGGGETQYF.

CDR3 sequence: CASSTGTDNEQFF. Written as DNA, the CDR3 is TGCGCCAGCAGCACCGGGACAGACAATGAGCAGTTCTTC. The chain couples TRBV5-1 to TRBJ2-1, with 7 bases lining up with TRBD1. V gave up 4 bases and J gave up 5 bases; unmatched junction bases: 3. In germline, CDR1 is SGHRS, CDR2 YFSETQ. This CDR3 is built from 13 residues.

The rearrangement joins TRBV6-1 to TRBJ2-5; no clear D gene. This CDR3 comprises 12 residues. Germline CDR1 MNHNS, CDR2 SASEGT. V was pared by 1 base and J by 7 bases, with 7 bases between. The CDR3 DNA follows: TGTGCCAGCAGTGAAGTATCCGGGACCCAGTACTTC. It encodes CASSEVSGTQYF.

This chain connects TRBV28 to TRBJ2-7; 11 positions match TRBD2. J lost 3 bases, V lost 2 bases, and 0 bases had no gene match. Germline V gives CDR1 MDHEN, CDR2 SYDVKM. CDR3 size: 14 residues. The DNA of the CDR3 is TGTGCCAGCAGTTTAGGACTAGCGGGCTACGAGCAGTACGTC. Protein product: CASSLGLAGYEQYV.

CDR3 sequence reads: CASSLVGQAGEAFF. CDR3 nucleotide sequence: TGTGCCAGCAGCTTAGTGGGGCAGGCGGGCGAAGCTTTCTTT. The chain has TRBV7-2 and TRBJ1-1, with D perhaps matching TRBD1 (5 bases). V was shortened by 1 base and J by 8 bases, with 14 bases between the two germline ends. Germline values: CDR1 SGHTA, CDR2 FQGNSA. The CDR3 is made up of 14 amino acids.

As regards this clonotype: At one of its ends the junction is not consistent with the germline gene, which may arise from a read error. The gene calls are TRBV20-1 and TRBJ2-2, with 11 bases identical to TRBD2. The CDR3 is 15 amino acids. Germline V gene sequence: CDR1 DFQATT, CDR2 SNEGSKA (reference sequence). DNA for the CDR3: TGCAGTGCCCGTAGCGGGGGGGCTTCGGGCGGGGAGCTGATTTTT. It translates to CSARSGGASGGELIF.

The genes are TRBV6-6 and TRBJ2-1, with a weak D call TRBD2 (6 bases). Matching the DNA end better, TRBJ2-7 makes the J call doubtful. Per germline, CDR1 MNHNY and CDR2 SVGAGI (reference sequence). The CDR3 sequence is 18 residues long. CDR3 coding DNA: TGTGCCAGCACTCCTTCCCGCGGTGTGGCGGGGATCTACAATGAGCAGTACTTC. Residues: CASTPSRGVAGIYNEQYF.

Ten or more counts support this clonotype. V gene TRBV4-3 combines with J gene TRBJ2-3; D assignment may be TRBD1 or TRBD2 (6 bases each). Looked up from germline, CDR1 is LGHNA and CDR2 is YSLEER. The CDR3 consists of 16 residues. V lost 1 base, J lost 4 bases, and 15 bases lay in between. CDR3 bases: TGCGCCAGCAGCCAAGGGGGGCTCCCGGGGGCAGATACGCAGTATTTT. Translated: CASSQGGLPGADTQYF.

This clonotype was observed a few times. The genes are TRBV5-1 and TRBJ2-5; a possible D gene is TRBD2 (6 bases). Germline V CDR1 and CDR2: SGHRS, YFSETQ. CDR3 length: 17 residues. V was shortened by 1 base and J by 5 bases, with 21 bases between the two germline ends. The CDR3: CASSLISGGETGETQYF. The CDR3 region has the DNA TGCGCCAGCAGCTTGATTTCAGGAGGGGAGACCGGGGAGACCCAGTACTTC.

The chain has TRBV9 and TRBJ1-1, with D hard to call. The germline gives CDR1 SGDLS, CDR2 YYNGEE. The germline V and J ends were trimmed by 3 bases and 2 bases, with 14 bases remaining between them. The CDR3 extends over 15 amino acids. CDR3 residues: CASSGHPVTNTEAFF. CDR3 bases: TGTGCCAGCAGCGGTCACCCGGTCACAAACACTGAAGCTTTCTTT.

The V and J genes are TRBV6-5 and TRBJ1-3; D unresolved. V was shortened by 0 bases and J by 0 bases, with 12 bases between the two germline ends. In germline, CDR1 is MNHEY, CDR2 SVGAGI. The CDR3 is 17 amino acids. The CDR3 DNA reads as TGTGCCAGCAGTTACTCGTGGGTACAAAGCTCTGGAAACACCATATATTTT. Amino acid sequence: CASSYSWVQSSGNTIYF.

This clonotype was recorded a few times. The chain joins TRBV2 to TRBJ2-3; 7 bases are shared with TRBD1. With V trimmed by 6 bases and J by 7 bases, 7 bases remained unmatched. Germline values: CDR1 SNHLY, CDR2 FYNNEI. There are 13 residues in the CDR3. In DNA form, the CDR3 reads TGTGCCAGCAGGGGACAGATAACCAATACGCAGTATTTT. Translated: CASRGQITNTQYF.

This clonotype occurred a few times. J is TRBJ2-1 and V is TRBV7-3; 8 bases align to TRBD1. V lost 2 bases and J lost 7; bases outside the gene matches: 7. Germline V gives CDR1 SGHTA, CDR2 FQGTGA. This CDR3 is 15 amino acids long. The CDR3 loop reads CASSLHRGEGNEQFF. Here the CDR3 DNA reads TGTGCCAGCAGCTTACACAGGGGGGAAGGGAATGAGCAGTTCTTC.

This clonotype was seen a few times. The J gene is TRBJ1-1, the V gene TRBV27, with D uncertain. Germline V gene sequence: CDR1 MNHEY, CDR2 SMNVEV (reference sequence). V lost 2 bases and J 6 bases, leaving 19 bases between the germline ends. This CDR3 contains 16 residues. The CDR3 sequence is CASSLDTIHDYAEAFF. The CDR3 bases are TGTGCCAGCAGTTTAGACACGATCCATGATTACGCTGAAGCTTTCTTT.

The chain couples TRBV6-2 or TRBV6-3 to TRBJ2-3, with a weak D call TRBD2 (5 bases). Trimming stripped 0 bases from V and 6 bases from J, with 13 bases between. Germline V gene lookup returns CDR1 MNHEY and CDR2 SVGEGT. CDR3 length: 15 residues. CDR3 loop: CASSYSSGSGDTQYF. The CDR3, as DNA: TGTGCCAGCAGTTACTCGAGCGGCTCCGGGGATACGCAGTATTTT.

This clonotype was picked up a small number of times. The J gene is TRBJ1-5, the V gene TRBV12-3 or TRBV12-4, with D unresolved. The CDR3 runs to 15 residues. Trimming pared 5 bases from V and 0 bases from J, leaving 11 bases between. In DNA, the CDR3 is TGTGCCAGCAGTCCGCCCGGCCATAGCAATCAGCCCCAGCATTTT. This sequence encodes CASSPPGHSNQPQHF.

The rearrangement links TRBV4-2 to TRBJ2-3; either TRBD1 or TRBD2 may fit D (6 bases each). The V gene lost 3 bases and the J gene lost 2 bases, with 18 bases spanning the gap. The CDR3 extends over 17 amino acids. Germline V gives CDR1 LGHNA, CDR2 YNFKEQ. Here the CDR3 DNA reads TGTGCCAGCAGCCAGGGGGCGACTAGAGGAAACACAGATACGCAGTATTTT. Amino acid sequence: CASSQGATRGNTDTQYF.

V usage is TRBV6-1 and J usage is TRBJ1-1; no reliable D call. V was trimmed by 10 bases and J by 6 bases, leaving 18 bases between them. CDR3 length equals 13 residues. Germline CDR1 MNHNS, CDR2 SASEGT. This CDR3 reads CANGEAPWAEAFF. The DNA for the CDR3 is TGTGCCAACGGGGAGGCCCCATGGGCTGAAGCTTTCTTT.

In this sample, this clonotype turned up many times. The chain is built from TRBV4-1 and TRBJ2-5; D might be TRBD1 or TRBD2, each matching 5 bases. V was shortened by 4 bases and J by 5 bases, with 11 bases between the two germline ends. Germline V gene lookup returns CDR1 MGHRA and CDR2 YSYEKL. The CDR3 has 13 residues. CDR3 residues: CASSRPGRETQYF. The CDR3 DNA reads as TGCGCCAGCAGCCGTCCGGGGCGGGAGACCCAGTACTTC.

This clonotype occurred a few times. J is TRBJ2-1 and V is TRBV6-5; 14 bases are a match to TRBD2. Germline V gene lookup returns CDR1 MNHEY and CDR2 SVGAGI. Trimming cost V 6 bases and J 7 bases; bases outside gene matches: 5. This CDR3 contains 15 residues. The CDR3 loop reads CASRTSGGAGNEQFF. CDR3 DNA: TGTGCCAGCAGGACTAGCGGGGGGGCCGGGAATGAGCAGTTCTTC.

This clonotype was counted between two and nine times. V and J are TRBV29-1 and TRBJ1-2; a weak D match, TRBD1 (6 bases). Germline lookup yields CDR1 SQVTM and CDR2 ANQGSEA. V shed 6 bases and J shed 6 bases, with 14 bases lying between them. The CDR3 has 12 residues. The DNA for the CDR3 is TGCAGCGTAGTTCGGACAGTCGATGGCTACACCTTC. Its protein is CSVVRTVDGYTF. Drawing the rest from reference TRBV29-1 and TRBJ1-2, the complete variable domain is SAVISQKPSRDICQRGTSLTIQCQVDSQVTMMFWYRQQPGQSLTLIATANQGSEATYESGFVIDKFPISRPNLTFSTLTVSNMSPEDSSIYLCSVVRTVDGYTFGSGTRLTVV.

The J gene is TRBJ1-1, the V gene TRBV5-5; D is undetermined. V was clipped by 4 bases and J by 1 base, with 11 bases between them. CDR3 length: 14 amino acids. The germline gives CDR1 SGHKS, CDR2 YYEKEE (reference sequence). The CDR3 nucleotides are TGTGCCAGCAGCAGAAGGACGGAGAACACTGAAGCTTTCTTT. Protein: CASSRRTENTEAFF.

This clonotype was detected ten times or more. The chain uses TRBV20-1 and TRBJ1-4; D is ambiguous. V dropped 3 bases and J dropped 5 bases, with 10 bases sitting between them. The V gene's germline CDR1 is DFQATT and CDR2 SNEGSKA (reference sequence). This CDR3 has 13 amino acids. The CDR3 protein is CSASTASNEKLFF. CDR3 nucleotide sequence: TGCAGTGCTAGTACAGCATCAAATGAAAAACTGTTTTTT.

The CDR3 DNA follows: TGTGCCAGCAGTCCCCCCGGGGGGCCCCAGCATTTT. As protein: CASSPPGGPQHF. The J gene is TRBJ1-5, the V gene TRBV6-5; TRBD1 might be the D (5 bases). Germline assignment: CDR1 MNHEY and CDR2 SVGAGI. Trimming left V 5 bases short and J 9 bases short, with 11 bases between. This CDR3 is built from 12 residues.

This chain uses TRBV27 with TRBJ1-1; D is unresolved. The CDR3 has 14 residues. V was shortened by 3 bases and J by 1 base, with 9 bases between the two germline ends. Germline lookup yields CDR1 MNHEY and CDR2 SMNVEV (reference sequence). The CDR3 DNA is TGTGCCAGCAGTTTTTGGGCGGGGAACACTGAAGCTTTCTTT. Translating gives CASSFWAGNTEAFF.

The V and J genes are TRBV20-1 and TRBJ1-5; 7 nucleotides match TRBD1. Germline lookup yields CDR1 DFQATT and CDR2 SNEGSKA (reference sequence). The trim removed 6 bases at V and 3 bases at J, leaving 5 bases unmatched. The CDR3 is made up of 13 amino acids. CDR3 DNA: TGCAGTGCCGCGGGACAGCCCAATCAGCCCCAGCATTTT. The encoded protein is CSAAGQPNQPQHF.